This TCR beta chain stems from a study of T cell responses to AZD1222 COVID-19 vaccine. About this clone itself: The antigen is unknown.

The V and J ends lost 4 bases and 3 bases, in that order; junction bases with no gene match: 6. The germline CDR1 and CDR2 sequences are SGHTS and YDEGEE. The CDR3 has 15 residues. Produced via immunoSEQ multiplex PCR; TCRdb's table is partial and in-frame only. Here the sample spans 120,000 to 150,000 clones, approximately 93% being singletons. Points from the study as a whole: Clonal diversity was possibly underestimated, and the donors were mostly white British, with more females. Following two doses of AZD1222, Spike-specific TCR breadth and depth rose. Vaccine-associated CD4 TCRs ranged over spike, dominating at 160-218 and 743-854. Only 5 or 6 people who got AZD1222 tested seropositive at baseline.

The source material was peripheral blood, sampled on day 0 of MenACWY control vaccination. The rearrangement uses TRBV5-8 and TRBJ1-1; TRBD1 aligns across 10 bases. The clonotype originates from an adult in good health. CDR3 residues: CASSTRTGGYTEAFF. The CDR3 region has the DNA TGTGCCAGCAGCACCCGGACAGGGGGGTACACTGAAGCTTTCTTT. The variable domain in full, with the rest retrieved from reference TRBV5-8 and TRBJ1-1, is EAGVTQSPTHLIKTRGQQATLRCSPISGHTSVYWYQQALGLGLQFLLWYDEGEERNRGNFPPRFSGRQFPNYSSELNVNALELEDSALYLCASSTRTGGYTEAFFGQGTRLTVV.